This record covers a single T cell receptor beta chain. This entry belongs to a study of CD8 T cells in Susac syndrome. With 5 bases removed from V and 10 bases from J, the gap between germline ends came to 12 bases. Per germline, CDR1 LNHNV and CDR2 YYDKDF (reference sequence). This CDR3 is 13 amino acids long. The authors reverse transcribed about 0.5 to 1 ug RNA with random hexamers. From the immunoSEQ multiplex PCR reads, TCRdb called clonotypes with MiXCR, one entry per CDR3 protein. The repertoire holds under 200,000 distinct CDR3 sequences, 90% to 95% seen once, with 0.13% to 0.15% in the top ten.

The chain joins TRBV15 to TRBJ1-6; D may be TRBD1 (5 bases). The sequenced sample consisted of CD4+ T cells from PBMCs. The TCR sequence derives from a human donor in good health. The CDR3 reads CATSGGRDSPLHF. The CDR3 bases are TGTGCCACCAGCGGGGGGAGGGACTCACCCCTCCACTTT. Variable domain in full (rest from reference TRBV15 and TRBJ1-6): DAMVIQNPRYQVTQFGKPVTLSCSQTLNHNVMYWYQQKSSQAPKLLFHYYDKDFNNEADTPDNFQSRRPNTSFCFLDIRSPGLGDTAMYLCATSGGRDSPLHFGNGTRLTVT.